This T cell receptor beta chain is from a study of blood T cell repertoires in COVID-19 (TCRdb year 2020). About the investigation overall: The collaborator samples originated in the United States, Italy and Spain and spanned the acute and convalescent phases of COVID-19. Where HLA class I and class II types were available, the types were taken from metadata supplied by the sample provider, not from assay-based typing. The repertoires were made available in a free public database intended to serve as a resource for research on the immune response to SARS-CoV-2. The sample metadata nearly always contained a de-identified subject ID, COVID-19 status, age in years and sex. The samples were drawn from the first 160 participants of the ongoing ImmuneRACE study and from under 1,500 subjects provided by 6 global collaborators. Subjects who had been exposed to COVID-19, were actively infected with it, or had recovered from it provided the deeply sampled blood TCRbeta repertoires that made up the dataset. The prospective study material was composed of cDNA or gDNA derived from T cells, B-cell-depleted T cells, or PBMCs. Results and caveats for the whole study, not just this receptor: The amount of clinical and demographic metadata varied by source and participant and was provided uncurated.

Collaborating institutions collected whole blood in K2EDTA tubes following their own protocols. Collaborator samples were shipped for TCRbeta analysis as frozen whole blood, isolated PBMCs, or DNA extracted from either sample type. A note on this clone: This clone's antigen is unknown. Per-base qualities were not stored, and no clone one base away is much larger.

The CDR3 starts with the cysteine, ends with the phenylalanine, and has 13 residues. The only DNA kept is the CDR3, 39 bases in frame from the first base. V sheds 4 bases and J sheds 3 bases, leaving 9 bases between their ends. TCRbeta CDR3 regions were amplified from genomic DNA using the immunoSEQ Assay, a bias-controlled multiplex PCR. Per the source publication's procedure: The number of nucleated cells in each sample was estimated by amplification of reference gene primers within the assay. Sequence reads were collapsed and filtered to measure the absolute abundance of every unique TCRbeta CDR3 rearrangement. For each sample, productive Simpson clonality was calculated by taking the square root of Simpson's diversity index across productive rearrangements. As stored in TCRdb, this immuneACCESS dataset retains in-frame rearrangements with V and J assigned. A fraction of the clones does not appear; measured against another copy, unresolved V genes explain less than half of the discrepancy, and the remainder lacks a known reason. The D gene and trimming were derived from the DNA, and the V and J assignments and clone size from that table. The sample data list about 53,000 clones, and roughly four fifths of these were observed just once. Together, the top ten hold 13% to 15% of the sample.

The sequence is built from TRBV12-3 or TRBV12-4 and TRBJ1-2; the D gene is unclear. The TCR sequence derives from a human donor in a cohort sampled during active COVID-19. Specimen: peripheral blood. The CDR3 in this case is CASSSQVDYGYTF. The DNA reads TGTGCCAGCAGTTCCCAGGTCGACTATGGCTACACCTTC.